The 16 T cell receptor beta chains in this list originate from one sample, sequenced in a study of circulating and synovial CD4+ cells in juvenile arthritis. Assay: immunoSEQ multiplex PCR; the TCRdb copy retains only in-frame clones and omits some. This sample has around 18,000 clones, with around 90% found just once. The sequenced sample was CD4+ T cells from blood. Source of these receptors: a human donor with juvenile idiopathic arthritis.

The chain recombines TRBV5-1 with TRBJ2-7; perhaps TRBD1 as D (5 bases). This CDR3 is built from 14 residues. Deletions cut 4 bases from V and 5 bases from J, with 16 bases between. Germline V gene sequence: CDR1 SGHRS, CDR2 YFSETQ. The CDR3 reads CASSRITGRDEQYF. In DNA, the CDR3 is TGCGCCAGCAGCAGGATTACAGGTCGAGACGAGCAGTACTTC.

V usage is TRBV2 and J usage is TRBJ1-5, with 11 positions matching TRBD1. From germline, CDR1 is SNHLY and CDR2 FYNNEI. The CDR3 spans 19 residues. V shed 7 bases and J 6 bases; nucleotides not matched to a gene: 20. The DNA of the CDR3 is TGTGCCAGCACTCAATTAAGGACAGGGGGCGCCTTTAACGGTCAGCCCCAGCATTTT. Translated: CASTQLRTGGAFNGQPQHF.

This rearrangement joins TRBV6-5 to TRBJ1-4; D not resolved. This CDR3 comprises 12 residues. Trimming cost V 6 bases and J 3 bases, with 5 bases left between them. Germline loops: CDR1 MNHEY, CDR2 SVGAGI. CDR3 region: CASRSANEKLFF. The CDR3 DNA follows: TGTGCCAGCAGATCGGCTAATGAAAAACTGTTTTTT.

The rearrangement joins TRBV19 to TRBJ1-1; the D gene is possibly TRBD1 (5 bases). Germline lookup yields CDR1 LNHDA and CDR2 SQIVND (reference sequence). The V end was cut by 6 bases, the J end by 7 bases, with 21 bases between. The CDR3 spans 15 residues. CDR3 coding DNA: TGTGCCAGTAGGGCATCAGGCCCCGGGACTGGTGAAGCTTTCTTT. It translates to CASRASGPGTGEAFF.

This chain links TRBV6-6 with TRBJ2-3, with TRBD2 identical over 8 bases. The V and J ends lost 5 bases and 1 base, in that order; junction bases with no gene match: 2. Germline CDR1 reads MNHNY; CDR2 reads SVGAGI (reference sequence). The CDR3 runs to 14 residues. CDR3 sequence reads: CASSDGGGTDTQYF. Here the CDR3 DNA reads TGTGCCAGCAGTGACGGGGGGGGCACAGATACGCAGTATTTT.

The chain couples TRBV19 to TRBJ2-7; 10 bases fit TRBD1. The CDR3 totals 13 residues. Germline V CDR1 and CDR2: LNHDA, SQIVND (reference sequence). V lost 4 bases and J lost 3; bases outside the gene matches: 0. As DNA, the CDR3 is TGTGCCAGTAGTAGGACAGGGGGCTACGAGCAGTACTTC. Amino acids: CASSRTGGYEQYF.

This clone has more than one count but fewer than ten. The V gene is TRBV12-5, the J gene TRBJ1-3; D ambiguous. The CDR3 is 14 residues long. V was cut by 0 bases and J by 4 bases, with 7 bases left in between. Germline V gene data show CDR1 as LGHNT and CDR2 as FRNRAP. The CDR3 nucleotides are TGTGCTAGTGGTTTGGTTTTCCTCGGAAACACCATATATTTT. As protein: CASGLVFLGNTIYF.

CDR3 sequence (DNA): TGTGCCATTAAGTCCATAGGGGAAGTGAACACTGAAGCTTTCTTT. Translation gives CAIKSIGEVNTEAFF. J is TRBJ1-1 and V is TRBV10-3; TRBD1 might be the D (5 bases). The CDR3 spans 15 residues. Germline values: CDR1 ENHRY, CDR2 SYGVKD. Deletions cut 9 bases from V and 0 bases from J, with 17 bases between.

This chain connects TRBV7-8 to TRBJ2-5; 10 positions agree with TRBD2. V was clipped by 0 bases and J by 3 bases; unmatched bases: 4. The CDR3 is 16 residues long. Germline V lookup: CDR1 SGHVS, CDR2 FQNEAQ. The CDR3 loop is CASSLAILAGEETQYF. Here the CDR3 DNA reads TGTGCCAGCAGCTTAGCGATTCTAGCGGGGGAAGAGACCCAGTACTTC.

The chain combines TRBV11-2 with TRBJ2-3, with D possibly matching TRBD2 (7 bases). The CDR3 runs to 16 residues. Germline V lookup: CDR1 SGHAT, CDR2 FQNNGV. The V end lost 5 bases, the J end lost 1 base, and 16 bases lay between the germline ends. This CDR3 reads CASSPTGGPRTDTQYF. In DNA, the CDR3 is TGTGCCAGCAGCCCGACCGGGGGGCCTCGCACAGATACGCAGTATTTT.

The rearrangement uses TRBV19 and TRBJ1-2, with 8 positions matching TRBD1. The CDR3 length is 12 residues. The germline gives CDR1 LNHDA, CDR2 SQIVND (reference sequence). J gave up 3 bases and V 11 bases, and 5 bases lay outside the gene matches. The DNA of the CDR3 is TGTGCCGCTGGACAGGGTTACTATGGCTACACCTTC. It is translated as CAAGQGYYGYTF.

The chain combines TRBV21-1 with TRBJ2-2; the D segment call TRBD1 is taken from the table without a DNA check. TRBV21-1 is a known pseudogene. The CDR3 length is 15 residues. The CDR3 bases are TGTGCCAGCAGCAAAGGGACAGGGGGCACCGGGGAGCTGTTTTTT. Protein product: CASSKGTGGTGELFF.

This clone has just one count. The chain couples TRBV4-1 to TRBJ2-6, with D maybe TRBD1 (6 bases). The CDR3 sequence is 15 residues long. Germline V gene sequence: CDR1 MGHRA, CDR2 YSYEKL. The V end lost 4 bases, the J end lost 0 bases, and 7 bases lay between the germline ends. The CDR3 DNA is TGCGCCAGCAGCCGGGACAACTCTGGGGCCAACGTCCTGACTTTC. Translating it yields CASSRDNSGANVLTF.

The V call is TRBV5-6, the J call TRBJ2-5, with 7 bases matching TRBD2. There are 15 residues in the CDR3. CDR1 and CDR2 (germline): SGHDT, YYEEEE. Losses at the gene ends were 4 bases for V and 3 bases for J; bases not matched to a gene: 9. The CDR3 DNA reads TGTGCCAGCAGCGCGCTCGGGAGGACTGAAGAGACCCAGTACTTC. It yields the protein CASSALGRTEETQYF.

The chain combines TRBV6-1 with TRBJ2-2; D is unresolved. Trimming shortened V by 3 bases and J by 2 bases, and 4 bases separated the two germline ends. CDR1 MNHNS and CDR2 SASEGT come from the germline V gene. This CDR3 has 13 amino acids. CDR3 nucleotides: TGTGCCAGCAGTGAGAGTAACACCGGGGAGCTGTTTTTT. It specifies CASSESNTGELFF.

The chain joins TRBV7-9 to TRBJ1-5, with 7 bases aligning to TRBD1. This CDR3 is built from 15 residues. Germline values: CDR1 SEHNR, CDR2 FQNEAQ (reference sequence). With 1 base clipped from V and 1 base from J, the junction kept 1 base outside the gene matches. Here the CDR3 reads CASSLDRGSNQPQHF. CDR3 nucleotide sequence: TGTGCCAGCAGCTTAGACAGGGGAAGCAATCAGCCCCAGCATTTT.